This section outlines one TCR beta chain sequence together with its context. This sample is part of a study of cytotoxic CD8 clonotypes in ibrutinib-treated CLL. Some clones are missing from TCRdb's copy, which holds only in-frame ones; the method was immunoSEQ multiplex PCR. Here the sample spans about 130,000 clones, approximately 80% being singletons. There are 13 residues in the CDR3. The V gene's germline CDR1 is SGHDT and CDR2 YYEEEE. Trimming took off 1 base at V and 5 bases at J, with 4 bases between the two ends. Cryopreserved PBMCs supplied roughly 1.8 micrograms of genomic DNA for TCR beta libraries.

The material was PBMCs, obtained after 12 months of ibrutinib treatment. The TCR originated in a human donor with chronic lymphocytic leukemia. The chain recombines TRBV5-6 with TRBJ2-6, with no clear D. CDR3 amino acids: CASSLTRANVLTF. The CDR3 DNA reads as TGTGCCAGCAGCTTGACGAGGGCCAACGTCCTGACTTTC.